The clone carrying this TCR beta chain was recorded a few times. This sample stems from a study of blood T cell repertoires in COVID-19. CDR1 is DFQATT, CDR2 SNEGSKA, per germline (reference sequence). V gave up 3 bases and J gave up 9 bases; unmatched junction bases: 11. This CDR3 is built from 15 residues. Sequenced by immunoSEQ multiplex PCR; TCRdb stores in-frame clones only, minus some. The sample lists 60,000 to 70,000 clones, roughly nine tenths occurring once. The sequence derives from a man aged 50-60 years with active COVID-19. The V and J genes are TRBV20-1 and TRBJ2-1; TRBD2 agrees at 10 bases. Sample: peripheral blood. CDR3 sequence (DNA): TGCAGTGCTAGTAGACTAGCGGGCTTCCCGGTTGAGCAGTTCTTC. Translation gives CSASRLAGFPVEQFF.